One TCR beta chain is described in this entry. Antigen: not known. This record belongs to a study of cytomegalovirus exposure and HLA in healthy donors. Study outcomes and limitations: Being indistinguishable, some V segments were excluded, TRBV6-2 and TRBV6-3 among them. The authors reported that TCR beta sequences could predict HLA-A and HLA-B alleles. These predictions were accurate for most subjects in the first cohort.

PCR amplification relied on 60 Vbeta primers (plus 13 Jbeta primers). Per the study methods: The count from a later analysis was about 80 million unique TCR beta chains, some 12 million of them shared. This table comes from immunoSEQ multiplex PCR, and its TCRdb copy is limited to in-frame clones, with some not included. The D gene and trimming were derived from the DNA, and the V and J assignments and clone size from that table. This sample yields about 180,000 clones, of which approximately 82% are seen a single time; around 2.4% belongs to the top ten. Trimming stripped 7 bases from V and 6 bases from J, with 15 bases between. CDR1 MNHNY and CDR2 SVGAGI come from the germline V gene (reference sequence). The CDR3 runs 13 residues.

Sequenced material: PBMCs. The rearrangement uses TRBV6-6 and TRBJ1-1; D possibly corresponds to TRBD1 (6 bases). This TCR derives from a young woman in good health and CMV-seronegative. Written as DNA, the CDR3 is TGTGCCAGCACCCACGGGGGGGGCGCTGAAGCTTTCTTT. Its translation is CASTHGGGAEAFF.